This T cell receptor beta chain was identified during a study of control samples from healthy donors and cancer patients. Losses at the gene ends were 4 bases for V and 7 bases for J; bases not matched to a gene: 3. In germline, CDR1 is SNHLY, CDR2 FYNNEI. The CDR3 has 14 amino acids. Clones were sequenced by immunoSEQ multiplex PCR, and TCRdb holds only the in-frame ones, with some missing. The table lists about 75,000 clones, 84% of them singletons, with roughly 16% in the top ten. The rearrangement links TRBV2 to TRBJ2-1; 11 bases align to TRBD2. The source is a man aged 50 or older in good health. The sample was blood. The DNA for the CDR3 is TGTGCCAGCAGTGCTATAGCGGGAGGGAATGAGCAGTTCTTC. It yields the protein CASSAIAGGNEQFF.